The 16 T cell receptor beta chains below all came from one sample that was sequenced in a study of neurological immune-mediated disorders. MiXCR, run by TCRdb on the 5' RACE reads, gives a single entry per CDR3 protein. The data hold roughly 80,000 distinct CDR3 sequences, with 5.5% to 6.5% observed a single time. Stated time point: longitudinal time-point 2. The sample comprised PBMCs. The receptors were sampled from a woman in her sixties with multiple sclerosis.

There are many counts of this clonotype. CDR3: CASSPPNTGRTEAFF. Written as DNA, the CDR3 is TGTGCCAGCTCACCACCGAACACAGGGCGCACTGAAGCTTTCTTT. V gene TRBV18 combines with J gene TRBJ1-1; D might be TRBD1 (6 bases). The CDR3 is 15 amino acids. The ends were cut back, 0 bases at V and 4 bases at J, with 12 bases in the middle. CDR1 and CDR2 from the germline V gene are KGHSH and LQKENI.

This chain joins TRBV14 and TRBJ2-7; TRBD1 aligns across 11 bases. From germline, CDR1 is SGHDN and CDR2 FVKESK. This CDR3 contains 12 residues. V trimming: 8 bases; J trimming: 5 bases; junction bases outside the gene matches: 2. Here the CDR3 DNA reads TGTGCCAGCGGACAGGGGGCCGACGAGCAGTACTTC. Translating gives CASGQGADEQYF.

This clonotype was seen many times. The J gene is TRBJ1-2, the V gene TRBV4-1; D unclear. Germline V CDR1 and CDR2: MGHRA, YSYEKL. V was cut by 0 bases and J by 0 bases, with 8 bases left in between. This CDR3 is built from 15 residues. The CDR3 nucleotides are TGCGCCAGCAGCCAAGATCCAGCGACTAACTATGGCTACACCTTC. It translates to CASSQDPATNYGYTF.

This clonotype was picked up a small number of times. V is TRBV10-1 and J is TRBJ1-5, with unresolved D. V shed 3 bases and J shed 7 bases, with 10 bases lying between them. This CDR3 has 13 residues. In germline, CDR1 is WNHNN, CDR2 SYGVQD (reference sequence). Here the CDR3 reads CASSDTGGQPQHF. The DNA for the CDR3 is TGCGCCAGCAGTGATACGGGAGGACAGCCCCAGCATTTT.

This clonotype was seen a few times. The gene calls are TRBV5-1 and TRBJ1-2; TRBD1 is a possible D gene (6 bases). The CDR3 extends over 15 amino acids. Between the trimmed V and J ends, which lost 4 bases and 2 bases, there was a span of 15 bases. Germline V gives CDR1 SGHRS, CDR2 YFSETQ. The CDR3 nucleotides are TGCGCCAGCAGCGGGGGGCGTCAGGGCAACTATGGCTACACCTTC. Protein product: CASSGGRQGNYGYTF.

This clonotype was counted ten times or more. The J gene is TRBJ2-1, the V gene TRBV5-6; 9 nucleotides agree with TRBD2. The V and J ends lost 4 bases and 6 bases, in that order; junction bases with no gene match: 8. Germline lookup yields CDR1 SGHDT and CDR2 YYEEEE. This CDR3 has 15 residues. The chain's CDR3 is CASSAGGKGGNEQFF. The CDR3 coding sequence is TGTGCCAGCAGCGCGGGAGGGAAGGGGGGCAATGAGCAGTTCTTC.

Many counts were recorded for this clonotype. The CDR3 DNA is TGCGCCAGCAGCTTGCAGACATCTCAAGAGACCCAGTACTTC. Its translation: CASSLQTSQETQYF. The chain couples TRBV5-1 to TRBJ2-5; D uncertain. The germline V gene has CDR1 SGHRS and CDR2 YFSETQ. V was clipped by 1 base and J by 2 bases, with 9 bases between them. The CDR3 sequence is 14 residues long.

This clonotype was counted many times. The chain is built from TRBV12-3 or TRBV12-4 and TRBJ1-5; the D is unclear. Trimming removed 2 bases from V and 4 bases from J, with 15 bases in between. CDR3 length equals 16 residues. CDR3 coding DNA: TGTGCCAGCAGTTTACCCGCCCGGGGAGGGAATCAGCCCCAGCATTTT. Translation gives CASSLPARGGNQPQHF.

This clonotype was counted many times. V usage is TRBV6-5 and J usage is TRBJ2-1; possibly TRBD1 for D (6 bases). The V end lost 2 bases, the J end lost 1 base, and 9 bases lay between the germline ends. Looked up from germline, CDR1 is MNHEY and CDR2 is SVGAGI. CDR3 length: 15 residues. The CDR3 DNA is TGTGCCAGCAGTTACGGGGGCCGATCCTACAATGAGCAGTTCTTC. This codes for CASSYGGRSYNEQFF.

At least ten counts were recorded for this clonotype. The chain has TRBV20-1 and TRBJ1-4, with D unclear. The germline CDR1 and CDR2 sequences are DFQATT and SNEGSKA (reference sequence). The length of the CDR3 is 13 residues. Trimming cost V 0 bases and J 8 bases, with 10 bases left between them. CDR3 sequence reads: CSAREVVKEKLFF. CDR3 DNA sequence: TGCAGTGCTAGAGAGGTCGTAAAGGAAAAACTGTTTTTT.

This clonotype has just a few counts. The genes are TRBV7-9 and TRBJ2-7; no definite D call. Trimming took 5 bases from V and 3 from J, leaving 8 bases between them. The length of the CDR3 is 12 residues. Germline CDR1 is SEHNR and CDR2 is FQNEAQ (reference sequence). The CDR3, as DNA: TGTGCCAGCAGCCCGGACCACTACGAGCAGTACTTC. This gives the protein CASSPDHYEQYF.

This clonotype was seen at least ten times. The V gene is TRBV12-3 or TRBV12-4, the J gene TRBJ2-3, with 9 bases fitting TRBD2. J was trimmed by 6 bases and V by 1 base; bases with no gene match: 2. The CDR3 has 14 residues. CDR3 region: CASSLVTSGDTQYF. The CDR3 DNA reads TGTGCCAGCAGTTTAGTCACTAGCGGGGATACGCAGTATTTT.

This clonotype was found many times. The chain is built from TRBV6-6 and TRBJ2-5; D might be TRBD1 or TRBD2, each matching 6 bases. This CDR3 spans 17 amino acids. Germline CDR1 reads MNHNY; CDR2 reads SVGAGI (reference sequence). Trimming shortened V by 4 bases and J by 1 base, and 19 bases separated the two germline ends. The CDR3 loop reads CASSWGANLGFQETQYF. In nucleotides, the CDR3 is TGTGCCAGCAGTTGGGGGGCCAACCTGGGCTTCCAAGAGACCCAGTACTTC.

This clonotype was counted many times. CDR3 protein: CASTEGDLPNTEAFF. As DNA, the CDR3 is TGTGCCAGCACCGAGGGGGACCTCCCGAACACTGAAGCTTTCTTT. The chain has TRBV2 and TRBJ1-1; weak D call: TRBD1 (6 bases). Germline V lookup: CDR1 SNHLY, CDR2 FYNNEI. There are 15 residues in the CDR3. The ends were cut back, 7 bases at V and 1 base at J, with 16 bases in the middle.

This clonotype was detected many times. The CDR3 DNA is TGCAGTGCTTGGGGGGGCCTTGAGCAGTTCTTC. Encoded protein: CSAWGGLEQFF. V usage is TRBV20-1 and J usage is TRBJ2-1, with D possibly being TRBD2 (7 bases). Trimming took off 5 bases at V and 9 bases at J, with 11 bases between the two ends. CDR1 is DFQATT and CDR2 is SNEGSKA in the germline V gene (reference sequence). The CDR3 consists of 11 residues.

At least ten counts were recorded for this clonotype. The chain has TRBV5-1 and TRBJ2-1, with D possibly matching TRBD2 (5 bases). V gave up 5 bases and J gave up 9 bases, with 21 bases separating them. CDR1 is SGHRS and CDR2 is YFSETQ in the germline V gene. The CDR3 is made up of 15 amino acids. CDR3 nucleotides: TGCGCCAGCAGGCAGGAGGTAGTACGGGTGGCTGAGCAGTTCTTC. Translated: CASRQEVVRVAEQFF.